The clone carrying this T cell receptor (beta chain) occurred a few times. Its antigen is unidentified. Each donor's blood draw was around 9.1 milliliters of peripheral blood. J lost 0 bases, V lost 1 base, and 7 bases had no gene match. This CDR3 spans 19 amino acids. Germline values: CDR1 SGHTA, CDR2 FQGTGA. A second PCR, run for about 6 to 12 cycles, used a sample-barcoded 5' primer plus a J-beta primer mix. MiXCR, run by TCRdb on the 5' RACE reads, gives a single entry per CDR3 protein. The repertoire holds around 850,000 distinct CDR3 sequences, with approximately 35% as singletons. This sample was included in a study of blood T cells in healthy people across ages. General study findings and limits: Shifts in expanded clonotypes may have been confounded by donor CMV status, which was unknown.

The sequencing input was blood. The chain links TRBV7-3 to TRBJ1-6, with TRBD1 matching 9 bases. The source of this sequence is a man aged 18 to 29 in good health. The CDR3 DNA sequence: TGTGCCAGCAGCTTAAGGGGACAGGGACTCCTCTCCTATAATTCACCCCTCCACTTT. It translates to CASSLRGQGLLSYNSPLHF.